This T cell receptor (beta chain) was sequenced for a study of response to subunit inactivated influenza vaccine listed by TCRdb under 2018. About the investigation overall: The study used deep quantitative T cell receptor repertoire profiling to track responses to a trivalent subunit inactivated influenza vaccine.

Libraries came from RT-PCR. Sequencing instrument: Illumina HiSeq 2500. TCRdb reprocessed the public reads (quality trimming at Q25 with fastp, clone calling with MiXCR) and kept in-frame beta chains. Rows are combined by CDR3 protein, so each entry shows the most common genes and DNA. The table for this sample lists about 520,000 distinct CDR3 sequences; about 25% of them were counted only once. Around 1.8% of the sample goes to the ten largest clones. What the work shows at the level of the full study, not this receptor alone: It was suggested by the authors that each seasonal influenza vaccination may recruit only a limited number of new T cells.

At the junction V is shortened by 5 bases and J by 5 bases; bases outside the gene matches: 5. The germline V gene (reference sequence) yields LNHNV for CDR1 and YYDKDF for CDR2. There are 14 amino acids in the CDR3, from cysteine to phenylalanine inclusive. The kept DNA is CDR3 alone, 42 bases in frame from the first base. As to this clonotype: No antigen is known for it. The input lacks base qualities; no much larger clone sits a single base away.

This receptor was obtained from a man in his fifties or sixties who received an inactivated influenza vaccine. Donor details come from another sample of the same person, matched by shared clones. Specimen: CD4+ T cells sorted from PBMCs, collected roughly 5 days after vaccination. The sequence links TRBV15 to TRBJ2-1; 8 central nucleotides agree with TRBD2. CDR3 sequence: CATSPGGFDNEQFF. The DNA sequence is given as TGTGCCACCAGCCCGGGAGGGTTCGACAATGAGCAGTTCTTC.